The entry that follows covers one T cell receptor beta chain sequence. Its cognate antigen has yet to be identified. No base quality values were provided; no much bigger clone lies one nucleotide off. This specimen belongs to a study of cytomegalovirus exposure and HLA in healthy donors (dated by TCRdb to the late 2010s). General notes on the study: An earlier analysis of several hundred of the donors reported approximately 290 Gb of sequence data and more than 90 million unique TCR beta sequences from some 180 million T cells. The number of typed donors differed by locus: about 629-630 for A, B, C, DRB1 and DQB1; 500 to 550 for DQA1; 606 for DPA1; and about 470 for DPB1. Rather than using new phenotypic data, the later analysis identified candidate immune exposures from TCR beta sequences and from how often those sequences occurred across donors. Roughly 300 gigabases of sequencing data and 70 million to 95 million unique TCR sequences made up an early release that covered 640 HLA-typed donors. Genome-wide SNP genotypes for about 65% of the roughly 700 donors were used in a later genetic analysis, which treated that subset as a discovery cohort. To predict cytomegalovirus infection status, the study brought together high-throughput TCR immunosequencing, statistical association of individual TCRs with disease status, and machine learning. Every discovery cohort repertoire had been produced on one sequencing platform. Class I and class II HLA loci were covered by the typing at four-digit resolution. Alongside the repertoire data, information on donor age, sex, ethnicity and CMV serostatus was compiled. The study aimed to test whether signatures of past pathogen exposure could be identified by cataloging public T cell receptors. On average, about 200,000 unique TCR beta nucleotide sequences were sequenced per donor among 398 genotyped donors of the cohort, with roughly 20% of those sequences being non-productive. To decide whether each TCR beta V gene segment behaved as functional or pseudogenic, an earlier analysis of some 600 of the donors relied on high-throughput TCR beta sequencing. The study used immunosequencing to profile the T cell repertoires of 666 subjects and linked those repertoires to cytomegalovirus serostatus. In addition to the first cohort of 666 subjects, a separate validation cohort of 100 to 150 different subjects was used. Of the roughly 400 genotyped donors, more than 75% were placed in the genetic ancestry cluster associated with self-reported Caucasian donors. In a later analysis, previously published TCR beta repertoires from 600 to 850 donors were re-analyzed and high-resolution HLA genotyping was added so that TCR occurrence patterns could be studied. About five DR-DQ haplotypes were treated as single units for association and clustering because of strong linkage in the cohort. Study-level results and caveats: The study gave a list of roughly 150 TCR beta chains associated with cytomegalovirus. In a later analysis, several top co-occurrence clusters were reported to appear linked to parvovirus B19, influenza, CMV and Epstein-Barr virus. Correlated functional status among segregating V segments might be attributable to linkage disequilibrium, but an unknown experimental factor could not be ruled out. According to the authors, the approach could potentially be generalized to other disease states and immunological phenotypes. In a later analysis, the rate of TCR association differed among HLA loci, with DRB1 alleles having the most associated TCRs and HLA-C alleles having the fewest. Compared with equally common non-associated chains, HLA-associated TCR beta chains in a later analysis were more clonally expanded and had lower generation probabilities. A cluster of highly shared sequence variants was judged likely to represent a technical artifact of the sequencing pipeline. Over 15 rarely observed V segments, including chromosome 9 orphons, were excluded from the earlier analysis of several hundred of the donors because counts were too low. Specific HLA alleles were associated with 16,951 TCR beta sequences at a false discovery rate of 0.05 in a later analysis. In this cohort, only TCR beta chains were sequenced, and detectable features were limited by the absence of alpha or paired-chain data. When HLA alleles, especially DR and DQ, strongly co-occurred, TCR associations were difficult to assign to individual alleles. A later analysis found that most CMV-associated TCR beta chains appeared HLA-restricted, with HLA associations seemingly driven largely by CMV exposure. Some IMGT-functional V segments, including TRBV6-2 and TRBV6-3, could not be told apart with the 87-base-pair reads, so those segments were excluded. In vitro tests confirmed that a few of the cytomegalovirus-associated TCR beta chains recognize cytomegalovirus antigens. According to a later genetic analysis, donors in an Asian-associated ancestry cluster had fewer N-insertions in productive TCRs than the approximately 650-donor mean. Broadly in line with IMGT annotations, most TCR beta V segments showed up in productive rearrangements about 90% or about 30% of the time in an earlier analysis of a few hundred of the donors. In both the original and validation cohorts, the classifier was reported to diagnose cytomegalovirus status with high specificity and sensitivity. The only immune exposure information available for the cohort was CMV serostatus. V-gene and J-gene trimming of TCR beta chains was associated with a missense DCLRE1C variant in a later genetic analysis, and the association was replicated in an independent cohort. HLA typing was unavailable for some donors at each locus, so association tests used only the typed subset. While some public TCRs were present in many individuals, most TCR sequences turned up only very rarely across donors. A further reported finding was that TCR beta sequences accurately predicted the HLA-A and HLA-B alleles for most subjects in the first cohort. Sequencing depth was assumed to be roughly uniform across donors in the presence/absence analyses, though that assumption may not hold.

Libraries were built with the immunoSEQ multiplex PCR assay. For the multiplex PCR, a mixture combining 60 forward primers for TCR Vbeta segments and 13 reverse primers for TCR Jbeta segments was used. The CDR3 region of rearranged TCR beta genes was amplified from genomic DNA with a multiplex PCR assay. The amplified TCR beta libraries were sequenced on the Illumina HiSeq System as 87-base-pair reads. The authors processed their data as follows. A later analysis counted tens of millions of unique TCR beta chains across the 550 to 750 repertoires, and around 9.9 million of these chains were shared by at least two donors. Raw reads were error-corrected and collapsed into unique sequences with a nearest-neighbor algorithm that merged closely related sequences to remove PCR and sequencing errors. To assign V, D and J gene segments, CDR3 sequences were aligned to IMGT reference sequences. For a sequence to be retained, a match of at least six nucleotides was required to both a V gene segment and a J gene segment. Rearrangements were called productive when the CDR3 lacked stop codons and stayed in frame with V and J; all others were non-productive. Following IMGT convention, CDR3 was defined as the stretch from the second conserved V-encoded cysteine up to the conserved J-encoded phenylalanine. The earlier analysis of more than 450 of the donors excluded sequences that lacked an unambiguous match to a single V gene segment. In an earlier analysis of approximately 590 of the donors, V segments were called functional above 56.7% productive rearrangements and were called segregating when the between-donor standard deviation exceeded 5%. A statistical classification framework was built to diagnose cytomegalovirus status from the catalog of TCR beta chain sequences. A later analysis assigned V and J genes by comparing TCR nucleotide sequences with IMGT/GENE-DB human TR gene sequences. A later analysis assigned CDR3 sequences and most-parsimonious VDJ recombination scenarios with the TCRdist pipeline. A later analysis defined each TCR beta chain by its CDR3 amino acid sequence plus V-gene family, and excluded reads lacking a unique V-gene family. In a later analysis, 500 to 700 highly shared, low-generation-probability nucleotide sequences were removed to address suspected cross-contamination and a sequencing artifact. In a later analysis, a clonal expansion index for each public chain was calculated from normalized within-repertoire ranks of inferred template counts. Generation probabilities in a later analysis came from a VDJ recombination model fitted to out-of-frame rearrangements, and those results were checked against IGoR. In a later analysis, TCR-TCR, TCR-HLA and TCR-CMV co-occurrence was scored with hypergeometric tests, and a repertoire-size bias correction was applied to TCR pairs. A later analysis estimated false discovery rates by permuting HLA or CMV assignments 20 times. In a later analysis, co-occurring TCRs were grouped with DBSCAN, and TCRdist sequence similarity was added when clustering was performed within HLA-allele-positive subsets. For co-occurrence clustering, repertoires with fewer than 30,000 or more than 120,000 public chains were excluded, along with 4 to 6 repertoires with anomalous nucleotide sharing. The immuneACCESS repertoire file appears here via TCRdb, limited to in-frame rearrangements. These files lack a portion of the clones; in checked studies, under half of the deficit traces to unresolved V genes, and the cause of the others is not known. That table supplies the V and J calls and clone size; D and trimming were determined from the DNA. In all, the sample holds roughly 120,000 clones, and 80% of those were seen once. The top ten hold just over 1% of the sample.

The cohort consisted of some 670 healthy bone marrow donors. Cohort members were all nominally healthy when sampled, although unrecorded immune exposures were likely present. Of the roughly 670 cohort members, about 290 had a positive CMV serostatus and about 350 had a negative one, while no CMV serostatus was recorded for the donor. A peripheral blood sample was collected from each donor, and TCR beta sequencing was performed on peripheral blood mononuclear cells. The Qiagen DNeasy Blood Extraction Kit was used to extract genomic DNA from the blood cell samples. Reading the germline V gene (reference sequence) gives CDR1 MNHEY and CDR2 SMNVEV. Including the terminal cysteine and phenylalanine, the CDR3 comprises 13 residues. The read is trimmed to its CDR3 DNA, 39 bases read in frame from base 1. Trimming removed 3 bases from V and 3 bases from J, leaving 9 bases between the germline ends.

The chain is made from TRBV27 and TRBJ2-7; the D gene is perhaps TRBD1, from 5 matching bases. The source is a human donor in good health. Sequenced material: PBMCs. CDR3 loop: CASSFRQNYEQYF. Read as DNA, the sequence is TGTGCCAGCAGTTTCCGACAGAACTACGAGCAGTACTTC.